This T cell receptor (beta chain) was identified in a study of shared clonotypes between healthy human individuals. Findings and caveats of the study: As a rule, naive subsets had a larger estimated richness than memory subsets. Naive CD4 clonotypes were shared across a handful of donors at about 5.3%.

About this clone: Its antigen is undetermined.

Germline assignment: CDR1 SGHTA and CDR2 FQGTGA. The CDR3 is 13 residues long. V was clipped by 3 bases and J by 1 base, with 7 bases between them. The repertoire was sequenced with immunoSEQ multiplex PCR; TCRdb's copy has only in-frame clones and lacks some. The sample yields over 2,000,000 clones, 93% seen once. As defined, naive CD8 cells were CD45RO-negative and positively selected for CCR7, with terminally differentiated effector memory CD45RA+ cells excluded. The sample consisted of naive CD8+ T cells from PBMCs. This sequence originates from a man aged 18 to 30 in good health. Some clones in this sample may be carry-over from other donors' samples. The genes are TRBV7-3 and TRBJ2-7; D is perhaps TRBD1 (5 bases). The CDR3: CASSLGPSYEQYF. The CDR3 DNA reads as TGTGCCAGCAGCTTGGGGCCTTCCTACGAGCAGTACTTC.